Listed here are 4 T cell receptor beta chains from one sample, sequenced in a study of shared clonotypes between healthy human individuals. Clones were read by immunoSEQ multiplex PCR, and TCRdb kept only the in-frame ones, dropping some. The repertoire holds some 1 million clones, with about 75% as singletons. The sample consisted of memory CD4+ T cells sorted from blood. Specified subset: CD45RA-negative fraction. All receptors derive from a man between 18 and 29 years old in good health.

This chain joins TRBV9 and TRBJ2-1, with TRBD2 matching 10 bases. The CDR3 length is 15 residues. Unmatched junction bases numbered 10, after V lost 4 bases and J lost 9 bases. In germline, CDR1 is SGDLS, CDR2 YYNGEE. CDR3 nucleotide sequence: TGTGCCAGCAGCCCAGCAGGGACTAGCGCAAGTGAGCAGTTCTTC. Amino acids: CASSPAGTSASEQFF. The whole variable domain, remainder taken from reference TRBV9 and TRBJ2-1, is DSGVTQTPKHLITATGQRVTLRCSPRSGDLSVYWYQQSLDQGLQFLIQYYNGEERAKGNILERFSAQQFPDLHSELNLSSLELGDSALYFCASSPAGTSASEQFFGPGTRLTVL.

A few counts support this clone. Here the CDR3 DNA reads TGTGCCAGCAGCTTACTTGGACTTTCTGAAGCTTTCTTT. As protein: CASSLLGLSEAFF. This rearrangement joins TRBV7-3 to TRBJ1-1, with D uncertain. Germline V lookup: CDR1 SGHTA, CDR2 FQGTGA. V lost 2 bases, J lost 6 bases, and 10 bases lay in between. CDR3 length: 13 amino acids.

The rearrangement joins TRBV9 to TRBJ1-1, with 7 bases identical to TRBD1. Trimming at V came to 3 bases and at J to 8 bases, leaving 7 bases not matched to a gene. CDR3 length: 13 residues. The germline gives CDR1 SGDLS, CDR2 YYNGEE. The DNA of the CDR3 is TGTGCCAGCAGCGCACAGGGGAGGAGAGAAGCTTTCTTT. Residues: CASSAQGRREAFF.

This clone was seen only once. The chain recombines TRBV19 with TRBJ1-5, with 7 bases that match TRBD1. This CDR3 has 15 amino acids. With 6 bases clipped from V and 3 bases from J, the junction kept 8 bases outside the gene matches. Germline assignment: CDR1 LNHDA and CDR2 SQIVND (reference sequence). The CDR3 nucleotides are TGTGCCAGTAGCGCTGGGACAGCCCTCAATCAGCCCCAGCATTTT. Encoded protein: CASSAGTALNQPQHF.